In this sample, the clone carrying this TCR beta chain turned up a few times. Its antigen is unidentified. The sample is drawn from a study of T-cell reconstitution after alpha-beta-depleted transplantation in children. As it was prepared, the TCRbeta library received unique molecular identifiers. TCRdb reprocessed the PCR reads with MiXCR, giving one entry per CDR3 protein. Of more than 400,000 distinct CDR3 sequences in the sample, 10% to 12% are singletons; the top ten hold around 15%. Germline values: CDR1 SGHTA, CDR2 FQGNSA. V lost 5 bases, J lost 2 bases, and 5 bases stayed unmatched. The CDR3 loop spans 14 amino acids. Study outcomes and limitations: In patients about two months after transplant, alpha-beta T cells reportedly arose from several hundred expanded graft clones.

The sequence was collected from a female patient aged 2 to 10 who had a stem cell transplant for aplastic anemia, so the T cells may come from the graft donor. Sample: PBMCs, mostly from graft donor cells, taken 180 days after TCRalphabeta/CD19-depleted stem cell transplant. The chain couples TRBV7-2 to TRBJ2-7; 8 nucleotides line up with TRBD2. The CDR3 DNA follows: TGTGCCAGCAGCGTTGGGACTAGACCCTACGAGCAGTACGTC. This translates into CASSVGTRPYEQYV.